The T cell receptor (beta chain) under discussion was sequenced for a study of a mutant IDH1 vaccine in newly diagnosed glioma (dated by TCRdb to the early 2020s). Study-wide context: Across visits V03 through V10, patients got a total of eight vaccinations, given in weeks 1, 3, 5, 7, 11, 15, 19 and 23. In the chemotherapy-containing groups, vaccination started alongside temozolomide cycles, whereas in patients who had radiotherapy alone it started 4-6 weeks after radiotherapy. Of the approximately 35 treated patients, about 60% were male and about 40% were female, and the mean age was 40.4 years. Before enrollment, patients had received standard therapy of radiotherapy alone, temozolomide alone, or radiochemotherapy with temozolomide; most received the combination. Six visits were used for peripheral blood collection: V03 (baseline), V05, V07, V10, V12 and V13. For exploratory analyses, 25 to 30 treated patients had longitudinal TCRB deep sequencing done wherever samples were available.

Receptor amplification or capture employed the immunoSEQ multiplex PCR assay. Rearranged TCR beta chain sequences were amplified with the hsTCRB Kit following the manufacturer's protocol. Sequencing of TCRB libraries was carried out on an Illumina MiSeq. On the study's bioinformatics: Demultiplexing, trimming and gene mapping were performed with the kit vendor's proprietary platform. Here the immuneACCESS table is served through TCRdb, limited to in-frame sequences with V and J called. Missing clones are a known gap in these copies; in checked studies unresolved V genes cover under half, and the rest lacks a known reason. That table supplies the V and J calls and clone size; D and trimming were determined from the DNA. This sample is represented by roughly 120,000 clones; around four fifths of them were singletons. The ten largest clones represent 5% to 7% of the sample. Note on this clone: The antigen it recognizes is unknown. Per-base quality was not reported, and no clone a single base away is much larger than it.

The investigation overall reported the following: It was noted by the authors that analyses of patient blood samples could not be reproduced owing to sample limitations. Changes in the top peripheral T cell clonotypes picked up by TCRB sequencing did not appear to be linked to pseudoprogression. Selection of PBMC samples for TCRB deep sequencing was based on availability. Immune responses induced by the vaccine were seen in 93.3% of patients across multiple MHC alleles.

The sample's time point label is to be understood as: week 11, during vaccination. Every vaccine dose consisted of 300 ug of a 20-mer mutant IDH1 peptide in Montanide, administered subcutaneously together with topical imiquimod. Newly diagnosed WHO grade 3 or 4 IDH1-mutant astrocytomas showing loss of nuclear ATRX were present in the donors. The samples were drawn from NOA16, a multicentre, single-arm, open-label phase I trial in Germany that tested a mutant IDH1 peptide vaccine in humans for the first time. Genomic DNA for TCRB sequencing was isolated from EDTA blood with the DNeasy Blood and Tissue Kit. For this chain, trimming is 5 bases at the V end and 1 base at the J end, and the number of junction bases without a gene match is 5. CDR1 and CDR2 are drawn from the germline V gene: SGHRS, YFSETQ. From its cysteine to its phenylalanine, the CDR3 spans 15 amino acids. The retained sequence is limited to the CDR3, 45 bases, with the frame set at the first base.

The V and J genes are TRBV5-1 and TRBJ2-7; 11 central bases correspond to TRBD2. Sequencing was performed on PBMCs, taken from a glioma patient whose treatment included an IDH1 peptide vaccine. The TCR sequence derives from a man in his forties with glioma. The CDR3 region has the sequence CASRLGLAVSYEQYF. Read as DNA, the sequence is TGCGCCAGCAGACTGGGACTAGCGGTATCCTACGAGCAGTACTTC.